This is a list of T cell receptor beta chains from one sample in a study of shared clonotypes between healthy human individuals. This table comes from immunoSEQ multiplex PCR, and its TCRdb copy is limited to in-frame clones, with some not included. The table includes some 2,000,000 clones, around 95% detected once. Sequenced: naive CD4+ T cells sorted from blood. These receptors originate from a man between 18 and 29 years old in good health. The CDR3 runs from the conserved cysteine through the conserved F or W. The order of the fields is D gene, V gene, clone size, J gene, CDR3 protein, CDR3 DNA. A D gene is named only where the DNA matches it firmly. Clone size is shown for a subset of rows, as once, few, many or a class of expanded clone.

>TRBD1|TRBV29-1|once|TRBJ2-1
CSVSDRAHNEQFF
TGCAGCGTTAGCGACAGGGCCCACAATGAGCAGTTCTTC
>TRBD2|TRBV7-2|once|TRBJ2-7
CASSLAGTSGLLYEQYF
TGTGCCAGCAGCTTAGCGGGGACTAGCGGGCTACTCTACGAGCAGTACTTC
>TRBD1|TRBV4-3|-|TRBJ2-7
CASSQYSGQVTHEQYF
TGCGCCAGCAGCCAATACTCGGGACAGGTTACCCACGAGCAGTACTTC
>-|TRBV6-5|-|TRBJ1-1
CASSPRGGMNTEAFF
TGTGCCAGCAGCCCCAGGGGCGGGATGAACACTGAAGCTTTCTTT
>-|TRBV18|-|TRBJ2-5
CASSPGGLQETQYF
TGTGCCAGCTCACCGGGGGGGCTCCAAGAGACCCAGTACTTC
>TRBD1|TRBV18|-|TRBJ2-1
CASSATGGSYNEQFF
TGTGCCAGCTCGGCCACAGGGGGCTCCTACAATGAGCAGTTCTTC
>-|TRBV19|-|TRBJ2-2
CASSMWGDAGELFF
TGTGCCAGTAGTATGTGGGGCGATGCCGGGGAGCTGTTTTTT
>-|TRBV10-3|-|TRBJ1-4
CAISDGFNEKLFF
TGTGCCATCTCTGACGGATTTAATGAAAAACTGTTTTTT
>TRBD2|TRBV5-1|-|TRBJ2-1
CASSVTLAGLRNEQFF
TGCGCCAGCAGCGTAACCCTAGCGGGACTACGGAATGAGCAGTTCTTC
>TRBD1|TRBV7-9|-|TRBJ1-1
CASSWDRGTEAFF
TGTGCCAGCAGCTGGGACAGGGGGACTGAAGCTTTCTTT
>TRBD1|TRBV29-1|-|TRBJ1-1
CSVRSDRGRGPEAFF
TGCAGCGTTCGGAGCGACAGGGGGCGCGGTCCTGAAGCTTTCTTT
>-|TRBV2|-|TRBJ2-7
CASSSTGHSYEQYF
TGTGCCAGCAGTAGTACAGGCCACTCCTACGAGCAGTACTTC
>TRBD2|TRBV5-1|-|TRBJ2-1
CASSLGLAGGEQFF
TGCGCCAGCAGCCTGGGACTAGCGGGAGGTGAGCAGTTCTTC
>TRBD2|TRBV27|-|TRBJ2-3
CASSFSGGRTDTQYF
TGTGCCAGCAGTTTTAGCGGGGGGCGCACAGATACGCAGTATTTT
>-|TRBV5-1|once|TRBJ2-3
CASSPGPSTDTQYF
TGCGCCAGCAGCCCGGGACCGAGCACAGATACGCAGTATTTT
>-|TRBV4-3|-|TRBJ1-4
CASSQDWERTATNEKLFF
TGCGCCAGCAGCCAAGATTGGGAAAGGACAGCCACTAATGAAAAACTGTTTTTT
>-|TRBV29-1|-|TRBJ2-1
CSQTQGGEQFF
TGCAGCCAGACCCAGGGAGGTGAGCAGTTCTTC
>-|TRBV27|-|TRBJ2-2
CASSLFRVNTGELFF
TGTGCCAGCAGTTTATTCCGAGTTAACACCGGGGAGCTGTTTTTT
>-|TRBV21-1|-|TRBJ2-5
CASSNGSLETQYF
TGTGCCAGCAGCAACGGCAGTCTCGAGACCCAGTACTTC
>TRBD1|TRBV5-6|-|TRBJ2-2
CASSLWGTGNTGELFF
TGTGCCAGCAGCTTGTGGGGGACAGGGAACACCGGGGAGCTGTTTTTT
>TRBD1|TRBV7-2|-|TRBJ2-6
CASSPSGGNSGANVLTF
TGTGCCAGCAGCCCGTCAGGGGGCAACTCTGGGGCCAACGTCCTGACTTTC
>TRBD1|TRBV27|-|TRBJ2-5
CASSSQGALGETQYF
TGTGCCAGCAGCTCACAGGGGGCGCTGGGAGAGACCCAGTACTTC
>TRBD1|TRBV10-3|-|TRBJ2-1
CAISGTTGAEQFF
TGTGCCATCAGTGGTACGACAGGGGCTGAGCAGTTCTTC
>TRBD1|TRBV6-6|-|TRBJ1-1
CASSYGQGQGKEEAFF
TGTGCCAGCAGTTACGGCCAGGGACAGGGGAAGGAGGAAGCTTTCTTT
>TRBD1|TRBV30|-|TRBJ1-1
CALGQGPEAFF
TGTGCCCTTGGACAGGGCCCTGAAGCTTTCTTT
>-|TRBV2|-|TRBJ1-2
CASSEAGNYGYTF
TGTGCCAGCAGTGAAGCGGGGAACTATGGCTACACCTTC
>TRBD1|TRBV19|-|TRBJ1-5
CASGTERRSYQPQHF
TGTGCCAGCGGGACAGAGAGAAGGAGTTATCAGCCCCAGCATTTT
>TRBD2|TRBV4-1|-|TRBJ2-2
CASSRLGEGRQGGELFF
TGCGCCAGCAGCCGTTTGGGGGAGGGACGCCAAGGCGGGGAGCTGTTTTTT
>-|TRBV28|-|TRBJ2-3
CASSLPLSTDTQYF
TGTGCCAGCAGTTTACCCCTGAGCACAGATACGCAGTATTTT
>TRBD1|TRBV6-1|-|TRBJ2-2
CASKGQGLVPGELFF
TGTGCCAGCAAGGGACAGGGGCTGGTCCCCGGGGAGCTGTTTTTT
>-|TRBV4-1|-|TRBJ2-7
CASSQALLTIYEQYF
TGCGCCAGCAGCCAAGCTCTCCTGACAATCTACGAGCAGTACTTC
>TRBD1|TRBV19|-|TRBJ1-2
CASGSDRGNYGYTF
TGTGCCAGTGGCTCAGACAGGGGTAACTATGGCTACACCTTC
>-|TRBV15|-|TRBJ2-4
CATSRPSLSENIQYF
TGTGCCACCAGCAGACCCTCACTTAGCGAGAACATTCAGTACTTC
>TRBD1|TRBV5-1|-|TRBJ1-1
CASRAWGGTGGMNTEAFF
TGCGCCAGCAGAGCTTGGGGAGGGACAGGGGGGATGAACACTGAAGCTTTCTTT
>-|TRBV6-1|-|TRBJ2-1
CASNGLGGNEQFF
TGTGCCAGCAACGGACTAGGGGGAAATGAGCAGTTCTTC
>TRBD2|TRBV6-5|-|TRBJ2-1
CASSYRRIAGGEQFF
TGTGCCAGCAGTTACCGTCGAATAGCGGGAGGCGAGCAGTTCTTC
>TRBD1|TRBV10-3|-|TRBJ1-1
CAIGQDPVLRAFF
TGTGCCATAGGACAGGACCCAGTGTTGAGAGCTTTCTTT
>-|TRBV7-8|-|TRBJ2-5
CASSWDEKGSTETQYF
TGTGCCAGCAGCTGGGACGAGAAGGGGTCCACAGAGACCCAGTACTTC
>TRBD1|TRBV19|-|TRBJ1-4
CASSIPSTGSNEKLFF
TGTGCCAGTAGTATACCCTCGACAGGGTCTAATGAAAAACTGTTTTTT
>-|TRBV5-6|-|TRBJ2-6
CASSNGRISGANVLTF
TGTGCCAGCAGCAACGGACGGATCTCTGGGGCCAACGTCCTGACTTTC
>-|TRBV25-1|-|TRBJ2-7
CASSNLRAFSYEQYF
TGTGCCAGCAGTAACCTCCGGGCATTCTCCTACGAGCAGTACTTC
>TRBD1|TRBV5-1|-|TRBJ1-2
CASSPRGGQDYGYTF
TGCGCCAGCAGCCCAAGGGGGGGACAGGACTATGGCTACACCTTC
>TRBD1|TRBV7-2|-|TRBJ1-2
CASSFLGQALYGYTF
TGTGCCAGCAGCTTTCTCGGACAGGCCCTCTATGGCTACACCTTC
>-|TRBV5-1|-|TRBJ1-3
CASSLPGSSGNTIYF
TGCGCCAGCAGCTTGCCAGGGTCATCTGGAAACACCATATATTTT
>-|TRBV9|once|TRBJ2-3
CASSPWTGGTDTQYF
TGTGCCAGCAGCCCATGGACTGGTGGCACAGATACGCAGTATTTT
>-|TRBV28|-|TRBJ2-5
CASSLGKSETQYF
TGTGCCAGCAGTTTAGGGAAATCGGAGACCCAGTACTTC
>-|TRBV10-3|-|TRBJ1-1
CAISESGLTNTEAFF
TGTGCCATCAGTGAGTCTGGCCTAACGAACACTGAAGCTTTCTTT
>TRBD1|TRBV28|-|TRBJ1-5
CASHYRDRSNQPQHF
TGTGCCAGTCATTACCGGGACAGGAGCAATCAGCCCCAGCATTTT
>-|TRBV6-5|-|TRBJ1-1
CASRSSWGEGGEAFF
TGTGCCAGCAGATCCTCTTGGGGAGAGGGAGGTGAAGCTTTCTTT
>TRBD1|TRBV2|-|TRBJ1-6
CASSLTGGNSPLHF
TGTGCCAGCAGCTTGACAGGGGGCAATTCACCCCTCCACTTT
>TRBD1|TRBV25-1|once|TRBJ2-1
CASSVTPGQAVSYNEQFF
TGTGCCAGCAGTGTGACCCCCGGACAGGCAGTTTCCTACAATGAGCAGTTCTTC
>TRBD1|TRBV5-4|-|TRBJ1-3
CASSFGTGGSSGNTIYF
TGTGCCAGCAGCTTCGGGACAGGCGGGAGCTCTGGAAACACCATATATTTT